These T cell receptor beta chains were read from a single sample in a study of cytomegalovirus exposure and HLA in healthy donors. The data were produced by immunoSEQ multiplex PCR, yet TCRdb's version contains in-frame clones alone and is incomplete. The sample has under 300,000 clones, 81% seen once; the top ten hold roughly 7.4%. The sequenced sample consisted of PBMCs. The receptors were gathered from a woman in her sixties in good health and CMV-seropositive. Both conserved end residues are part of each CDR3. A D gene is named only where the DNA matches it firmly. Clone sizes are given selectively: once, few, many, or a class where the clone is expanded.

V: TRBV7-9
J: TRBJ2-1
size: .
D: .
DNA: TGTGCCAGCAGCTTATTTGCCGGTCATCTGCAGTTCTTC
CDR3: CASSLFAGHLQFF

V: TRBV7-9
J: TRBJ2-4
size: .
D: .
DNA: TGTGCCAGCAGCGGGCCAGATCCAAACATTCAGTACTTC
CDR3: CASSGPDPNIQYF

V: TRBV10-3
J: TRBJ1-4
size: .
D: .
DNA: TGTGCCATCAGTGAAGGGGCAGAAAAACTGTTTTTT
CDR3: CAISEGAEKLFF

V: TRBV5-1
J: TRBJ2-3
size: .
D: .
DNA: TGCGCCAGCAGCTTGGGGAGCGGAGGGAGCACAGATACGCAGTATTTT
CDR3: CASSLGSGGSTDTQYF

V: TRBV19
J: TRBJ1-1
size: .
D: TRBD1
DNA: TGTGCCAGCACGGACTTGGACAGGGGAGGTGGTGAAGCTTTCTTT
CDR3: CASTDLDRGGGEAFF

V: TRBV29-1
J: TRBJ2-1
size: once
D: TRBD2
DNA: TGCAGCGTTAAGCGGGAGGTTGCCTTTGGGGAGCAGTTCTTC
CDR3: CSVKREVAFGEQFF

V: TRBV5-6
J: TRBJ2-7
size: .
D: .
DNA: TGTGCCAGCAGCTTCGACAATCCCTACGAGCAGTACTTC
CDR3: CASSFDNPYEQYF

V: TRBV5-4
J: TRBJ1-1
size: .
D: TRBD1
DNA: TGTGCCAGCAGCTTGGAAACAGGGGGCGGCACTGAAGCTTTCTTT
CDR3: CASSLETGGGTEAFF

V: TRBV7-9
J: TRBJ1-2
size: few
D: TRBD1
DNA: TGTGCCAGCAGCTTAGGGACAGGGGTCGGAGGCTACACCTTC
CDR3: CASSLGTGVGGYTF

V: TRBV15
J: TRBJ2-1
size: .
D: TRBD2
DNA: TGTGCCACCAGCAGCGGACTAGCGGGACTTAATGAGCAGTTCTTC
CDR3: CATSSGLAGLNEQFF

V: TRBV9
J: TRBJ2-7
size: once
D: TRBD2
DNA: TGTGCCAGCAGCCCACACTCTAGCGGGCTATCCTACGAGCAGTACTTC
CDR3: CASSPHSSGLSYEQYF

V: TRBV11-2
J: TRBJ1-1
size: .
D: TRBD1
DNA: TGTGCCAGCAGCCCGGGGCGGACAGGGAGGGCTGAAGCTTTCTTT
CDR3: CASSPGRTGRAEAFF

V: TRBV9
J: TRBJ2-7
size: once
D: TRBD2
DNA: TGTGCCAGCAGCGAGGGGACTAGCGTCACCTACGAGCAGTACTTC
CDR3: CASSEGTSVTYEQYF

V: TRBV13
J: TRBJ1-1
size: .
D: .
DNA: TGTGCCAGCAGCTTAGTTGGAGGGGTACTGAACACTGAAGCTTTCTTT
CDR3: CASSLVGGVLNTEAFF

V: TRBV5-1
J: TRBJ2-7
size: .
D: .
DNA: TGCGCCAGCAGCTCTGACATCTACGAGCAGTACTTC
CDR3: CASSSDIYEQYF

V: TRBV27
J: TRBJ1-5
size: .
D: TRBD1
DNA: TGTGCCAGCAGTTTATCGAAATGGGGACAGGACAATCAGCCCCAGCATTTT
CDR3: CASSLSKWGQDNQPQHF

V: TRBV2
J: TRBJ2-3
size: .
D: TRBD1
DNA: TGTGCCAGCAGTATGGACAGGGGGGATACGCAGTATTTT
CDR3: CASSMDRGDTQYF